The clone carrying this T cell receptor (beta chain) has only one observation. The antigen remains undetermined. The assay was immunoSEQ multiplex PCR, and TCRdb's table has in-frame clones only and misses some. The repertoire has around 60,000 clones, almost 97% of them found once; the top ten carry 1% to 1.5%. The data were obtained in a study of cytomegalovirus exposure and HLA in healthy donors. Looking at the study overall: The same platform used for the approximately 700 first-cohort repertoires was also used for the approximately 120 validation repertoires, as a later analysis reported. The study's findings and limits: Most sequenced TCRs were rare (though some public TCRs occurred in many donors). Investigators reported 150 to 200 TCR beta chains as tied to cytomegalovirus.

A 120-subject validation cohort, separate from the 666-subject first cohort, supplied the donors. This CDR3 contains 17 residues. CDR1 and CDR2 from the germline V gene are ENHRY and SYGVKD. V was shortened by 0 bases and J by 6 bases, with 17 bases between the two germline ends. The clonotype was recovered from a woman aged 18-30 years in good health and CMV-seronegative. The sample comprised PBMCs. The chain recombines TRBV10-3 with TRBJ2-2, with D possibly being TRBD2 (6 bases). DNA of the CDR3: TGTGCCATCAGTGAGTCGAGAGGACGGGGGTTCGCCGGGGAGCTGTTTTTT. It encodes CAISESRGRGFAGELFF.